These 32 T cell receptor beta chains came from one sample sequenced in a study of T-cell reconstitution after alpha-beta-depleted transplantation in children. Unique molecular identifiers were incorporated during preparation of the TCRbeta library. TCRdb independently ran MiXCR on the PCR reads; one entry per CDR3 protein. The repertoire holds 640,000 or so distinct CDR3 sequences, with about 15% as singletons. The source material was PBMCs from the stem cell graft donor, sampled from the stem cell graft. Every receptor here comes from a human donor who donated a stem cell graft to a child with acute myeloid leukemia.

This clonotype was seen ten or more times. V is TRBV20-1 and J is TRBJ2-7, with TRBD2 as a possible D gene (5 bases). CDR3 size: 15 residues. Germline CDR1 reads DFQATT; CDR2 reads SNEGSKA (reference sequence). Trimming stripped 0 bases from V and 2 bases from J, with 14 bases between. The CDR3 DNA reads as TGCAGTGCTAGAGATGGCCGGGGTCGTGCCTACGAGCAGTACTTC. Its protein product is CSARDGRGRAYEQYF.

A remark on this clonotype: A much larger clone is a single base away; this may be a read error. Here the CDR3 omits its conserved ending phenylalanine or tryptophan, so a read error is the likely source. The CDR3 nucleotides read TGTGCCAGCACCCCGACAGGGAGGCACACTGAAGCTTTCTCT. As protein: CASTPTGRHTEAFS. The chain links TRBV12-3 or TRBV12-4 to TRBJ1-1; 7 bases align to TRBD1. This CDR3 is built from 14 residues. The J segment lost 3 bases and the V segment lost 7 bases, leaving 8 bases of the junction unmatched.

In this sample, this clonotype turned up many times. This sequence joins TRBV7-9 and TRBJ2-7; a possible D gene is TRBD2 (5 bases). The CDR3 extends over 16 amino acids. Germline V lookup: CDR1 SEHNR, CDR2 FQNEAQ (reference sequence). V lost 4 bases and J lost 3, with 19 bases in between. CDR3 bases: TGTGCCAGCAGCTCCGGAGGACTGGGCAACTTCTACGAGCAGTACTTC. This codes for CASSSGGLGNFYEQYF. The whole variable domain, remainder taken from reference TRBV7-9 and TRBJ2-7, is DTGVSQNPRHKITKRGQNVTFRCDPISEHNRLYWYRQTLGQGPEFLTYFQNEAQLEKSRLLSDRFSAERPKGSFSTLEIQRTEQGDSAMYLCASSSGGLGNFYEQYFGPGTRLTVT.

The table lists this clonotype with a few counts. V gene TRBV9 combines with J gene TRBJ2-7; D remains unclear. CDR1 is SGDLS and CDR2 is YYNGEE in the germline V gene. V was clipped by 1 base and J by 0 bases, with 8 bases between them. CDR3 size: 14 residues. The CDR3 DNA follows: TGTGCCAGCAGCGTAACGGAATTCTCCTACGAGCAGTACTTC. Translating it yields CASSVTEFSYEQYF.

This clonotype was picked up a small number of times. The chain joins TRBV7-8 to TRBJ2-5, with D possibly TRBD2 on 6 matching bases. The CDR3 totals 15 residues. V lost 3 bases, J lost 5 bases, and 16 bases lay in between. In germline, CDR1 is SGHVS, CDR2 FQNEAQ. DNA for the CDR3: TGTGCCAGCAGCTTTCGGGAGACGCGGGTGGAGACCCAGTACTTC. Translating it yields CASSFRETRVETQYF. Drawing the rest from reference TRBV7-8 and TRBJ2-5, the complete variable domain is GAGVSQSPRYKVAKRGQDVALRCDPISGHVSLFWYQQALGQGPEFLTYFQNEAQLDKSGLPSDRFFAERPEGSVSTLKIQRTQQEDSAVYLCASSFRETRVETQYFGPGTRLLVL.

This clonotype was seen only a few times. This chain connects TRBV11-2 to TRBJ2-1; D perhaps matches TRBD1 (6 bases). CDR1 and CDR2 from the germline V gene are SGHAT and FQNNGV. V lost 5 bases to trimming and J lost 4 bases, with 15 bases between them. The CDR3 spans 15 residues. The CDR3 reads CASSPRSGQYNEQFF. In DNA, the CDR3 is TGTGCCAGCAGCCCCAGAAGTGGACAGTACAATGAGCAGTTCTTC. Supplemented by reference TRBV11-2 and TRBJ2-1, the full variable domain reads EAGVAQSPRYKIIEKRQSVAFWCNPISGHATLYWYQQILGQGPKLLIQFQNNGVVDDSQLPKDRFSAERLKGVDSTLKIQPAKLEDSAVYLCASSPRSGQYNEQFFGPGTRLTVL.

The genes are TRBV7-8 and TRBJ2-7; TRBD1 matches 8 bases. V was clipped by 5 bases and J by 5 bases; unmatched bases: 8. CDR1 is SGHVS and CDR2 is FQNEAQ in the germline V gene. This CDR3 is built from 14 residues. Here the CDR3 reads CASSAQTGANEQYF. In DNA, the CDR3 is TGTGCCAGCAGCGCCCAGACAGGGGCCAACGAGCAGTACTTC. The variable domain in full, completed from reference TRBV7-8 and TRBJ2-7, reads GAGVSQSPRYKVAKRGQDVALRCDPISGHVSLFWYQQALGQGPEFLTYFQNEAQLDKSGLPSDRFFAERPEGSVSTLKIQRTQQEDSAVYLCASSAQTGANEQYFGPGTRLTVT.

This clonotype was detected a few times. The V and J genes are TRBV7-9 and TRBJ2-7; D may be TRBD2 (6 bases). Germline CDR1 and CDR2: SEHNR and FQNEAQ (reference sequence). The CDR3 totals 15 residues. The V gene lost 3 bases and the J gene lost 8 bases, with 20 bases spanning the gap. CDR3 sequence: CASSFSSTSLKKQYV. The CDR3 DNA sequence: TGTGCCAGCAGCTTCTCCTCGACTAGTTTAAAAAAGCAGTACGTC.

The chain recombines TRBV13 with TRBJ2-1; TRBD2 might be the D (5 bases). The V end lost 4 bases, the J end lost 11 bases, and 21 bases lay between the germline ends. Germline CDR1 reads PRHDT; CDR2 reads FYEKMQ (reference sequence). The length of the CDR3 is 15 residues. CDR3 residues: CASSSLVEGSNKQFF. The CDR3 DNA reads TGTGCCAGCAGCTCTCTCGTAGAGGGAAGTAATAAGCAGTTCTTC.

This clonotype was counted between two and nine times. The chain employs TRBV20-1 and TRBJ1-3, with TRBD1 matching over 9 bases. Germline values: CDR1 DFQATT, CDR2 SNEGSKA (reference sequence). The V gene end was trimmed by 1 base and the J gene end by 4 bases; junction bases not matched to a gene: 8. The CDR3 is 16 amino acids. The CDR3 coding sequence is TGCAGTGCTAGAGTCCAGGGACAGGGCCTCGGAAACACCATATATTTT. It specifies CSARVQGQGLGNTIYF.

About this clonotype itself: This may come from a read error, since a much larger clone is one base off. The chain couples TRBV20-1 to TRBJ1-4; possible D gene TRBD1, 5 bases. Trimming shortened V by 5 bases and J by 0 bases, and 10 bases separated the two germline ends. Germline V CDR1 and CDR2: DFQATT, SNEGSKA (reference sequence). The CDR3 is 14 residues long. CDR3 bases: TGCAGTGCTGTTAGGGGACCAACTAATGAAAAACTGTTTTTT. It encodes CSAVRGPTNEKLFF.

This clonotype has a single count. The chain is built from TRBV4-3 and TRBJ2-7; D ambiguous. Trimming removed 4 bases from V and 0 bases from J, with 13 bases in between. The CDR3 consists of 15 residues. Germline V lookup: CDR1 LGHNA, CDR2 YSLEER. CDR3 loop: CASSPENGYSYEQYF. The CDR3 DNA reads TGCGCCAGCAGCCCCGAGAACGGATACTCCTACGAGCAGTACTTC.

This clonotype was counted between two and nine times. J is TRBJ1-5 and V is TRBV15, with unresolved D. With 5 bases removed from V and 0 bases from J, the gap between germline ends came to 8 bases. The CDR3 sequence is 14 residues long. CDR1 and CDR2 (germline): LNHNV, YYDKDF (reference sequence). Here the CDR3 reads CATSSHYSNQPQHF. Here the CDR3 DNA reads TGTGCCACCAGCTCCCATTATAGCAATCAGCCCCAGCATTTT.

This clonotype was picked up a small number of times. This chain links TRBV5-6 with TRBJ2-5; TRBD2 agrees at 8 bases. The junction had 6 bases not matched to a gene; V was cut back by 4 bases and J by 1 base. Germline-derived CDR1 and CDR2 are SGHDT and YYEEEE. The CDR3 is 15 amino acids. The CDR3 nucleotides are TGTGCCAGCAGCGCCTGGACTAGCCTCCAAGAGACCCAGTACTTC. Its protein is CASSAWTSLQETQYF. Looking up the rest from reference TRBV5-6 and TRBJ2-5 gives the full variable domain: DAGVTQSPTHLIKTRGQQVTLRCSPKSGHDTVSWYQQALGQGPQFIFQYYEEEERQRGNFPDRFSGHQFPNYSSELNVNALLLGDSALYLCASSAWTSLQETQYFGPGTRLLVL.

This clonotype appeared many times. The chain has TRBV29-1 and TRBJ2-1; D is perhaps TRBD1 (7 bases). Trimming removed 7 bases at V and 4 bases at J, with 11 bases between. The CDR3 is 12 amino acids. Germline V lookup: CDR1 SQVTM, CDR2 ANQGSEA. As DNA, the CDR3 is TGCAGCGCCAGGGGGGCTTACAATGAGCAGTTCTTC. Translating it yields CSARGAYNEQFF.

The chain uses TRBV4-3 and TRBJ2-5; D might be TRBD1 (6 bases). The CDR3 is made up of 15 amino acids. From germline, CDR1 is LGHNA and CDR2 YSLEER. The V end was cut by 0 bases, the J end by 2 bases, with 10 bases between. CDR3 in DNA: TGCGCCAGCAGCCAAGATCGGCAGGGGCAAGAGACCCAGTACTTC. Encoded protein: CASSQDRQGQETQYF.

This clonotype was seen ten or more times. The chain joins TRBV20-1 to TRBJ2-1, with 13 nucleotides matching TRBD2. Losses at the gene ends were 2 bases for V and 6 bases for J; bases not matched to a gene: 4. The CDR3 is made up of 15 amino acids. The germline V gene has CDR1 DFQATT and CDR2 SNEGSKA (reference sequence). CDR3 residues: CSARSGLAGINEQFF. The CDR3 region has the DNA TGCAGTGCTAGATCGGGACTAGCGGGGATCAATGAGCAGTTCTTC.

The gene calls are TRBV28 and TRBJ2-7, with 10 bases matching TRBD1. The germline V gene encodes CDR1 MDHEN and CDR2 SYDVKM. V lost 3 bases to trimming and J lost 3 bases; unmatched junction nucleotides: 5. The CDR3 runs 15 residues. The CDR3 region has the DNA TGTGCCAGCAGTTTCTCCGGGACAGGGGACTACGAGCAGTACGTC. Amino acid sequence: CASSFSGTGDYEQYV.

There are many counts of this clonotype. Here the CDR3 reads CASSPGQMASTDTQYF. DNA for the CDR3: TGCGCCAGCAGCCCCGGACAGATGGCTAGCACAGATACGCAGTATTTT. This sequence joins TRBV5-1 and TRBJ2-3, with a tentative D call TRBD1 (6 bases). Trimming stripped 4 bases from V and 0 bases from J, with 15 bases between. This CDR3 spans 16 amino acids. CDR1 and CDR2 from the germline V gene are SGHRS and YFSETQ.

This clonotype was detected ten times or more. CDR3 sequence: CSAPGLAGFYNEQFF. The CDR3 DNA sequence: TGCAGTGCCCCGGGACTAGCGGGGTTCTACAATGAGCAGTTCTTC. The rearrangement links TRBV20-1 to TRBJ2-1, with 13 bases lining up with TRBD2. The V and J ends lost 6 bases and 3 bases, in that order; junction bases with no gene match: 5. Germline-derived CDR1 and CDR2 are DFQATT and SNEGSKA (reference sequence). CDR3 size: 15 residues.

This sequence joins TRBV25-1 and TRBJ1-2; 9 bases are shared with TRBD1. J was trimmed by 6 bases and V by 4 bases; bases with no gene match: 9. Germline V CDR1 and CDR2: MGHDK, SYGVNS. This CDR3 comprises 15 residues. As DNA, the CDR3 is TGTGCCAGCAGTGCCCAGAGACAGGGGGAACATGGCTACACCTTC. Protein product: CASSAQRQGEHGYTF.

Many counts were recorded for this clonotype. This rearrangement joins TRBV7-2 to TRBJ1-6, with 8 nucleotides matching TRBD1. The length of the CDR3 is 15 residues. Germline CDR1 SGHTA, CDR2 FQGNSA. The junction had 10 bases not matched to a gene; V was cut back by 7 bases and J by 8 bases. The CDR3 DNA is TGTGCCAGCACAGGGGGCAGATCCAGGGATTCACCCCTCCACTTT. Amino acid sequence: CASTGGRSRDSPLHF. Full variable domain (outside the CDR3, taken from reference TRBV7-2 and TRBJ1-6): GAGVSQSPSNKVTEKGKDVELRCDPISGHTALYWYRQSLGQGLEFLIYFQGNSAPDKSGLPSDRFSAERTGGSVSTLTIQRTQQEDSAVYLCASTGGRSRDSPLHFGNGTRLTVT.

This chain connects TRBV12-3 or TRBV12-4 to TRBJ2-1; D is possibly TRBD1 (5 bases). Trimming shortened V by 6 bases and J by 2 bases, and 14 bases separated the two germline ends. This CDR3 region has 15 residues. This chain's CDR3 is CASSWGSEAYNEQFF. Written as DNA, the CDR3 is TGTGCCAGCAGCTGGGGCAGTGAGGCCTACAATGAGCAGTTCTTC.

This clonotype occurred a few times. The chain has TRBV29-1 and TRBJ2-5; possible D gene TRBD2, 6 bases. This CDR3 contains 11 residues. Germline CDR1 reads SQVTM; CDR2 reads ANQGSEA. The CDR3 loop is CTRRGEETQYF. CDR3 nucleotide sequence: TGCACCCGCCGCGGGGAAGAGACCCAGTACTTC.

This clonotype has ten or more counts. This chain connects TRBV20-1 to TRBJ1-2; D unclear. Trimming took 3 bases from V and 0 from J, leaving 14 bases between them. Germline CDR1 DFQATT, CDR2 SNEGSKA (reference sequence). CDR3 length: 15 amino acids. CDR3 sequence (DNA): TGCAGTGCTAGCCCCCAGTGGGGATCTAACTATGGCTACACCTTC. Translated, it gives CSASPQWGSNYGYTF.

This clonotype was observed a few times. The chain joins TRBV29-1 to TRBJ1-2, with D tentatively TRBD1 (6 bases). Germline V gives CDR1 SQVTM, CDR2 ANQGSEA. The germline V and J ends were trimmed by 4 bases and 4 bases, with 10 bases remaining between them. The CDR3 loop spans 12 amino acids. This chain's CDR3 is CSVGGGGYGYTF. The CDR3, as DNA: TGCAGCGTTGGAGGGGGAGGCTATGGCTACACCTTC.

This clonotype showed up just a few times. The rearrangement links TRBV29-1 to TRBJ2-3, with 8 positions matching TRBD2. Germline loops: CDR1 SQVTM, CDR2 ANQGSEA. V gave up 8 bases and J gave up 4 bases; unmatched junction bases: 8. This CDR3 spans 13 amino acids. The DNA of the CDR3 is TGCAGCAGTTCGCGGGGGGATTCAGATACGCAGTATTTT. It translates to CSSSRGDSDTQYF.

This clonotype was seen only a few times. The chain has TRBV12-3 or TRBV12-4 and TRBJ2-3; 8 positions match TRBD2. CDR3 length: 16 residues. The trim removed 5 bases at V and 2 bases at J, leaving 9 bases unmatched. Here the CDR3 DNA reads TGTGCCAGCAGTCCCCTGCGGGGGGCCGCCACAGATACGCAGTATTTT. Protein product: CASSPLRGAATDTQYF.

This clonotype was seen ten or more times. The chain combines TRBV20-1 with TRBJ2-2; D not certain. Trimming left V 0 bases short and J 4 bases short, with 12 bases between. Germline lookup yields CDR1 DFQATT and CDR2 SNEGSKA (reference sequence). The CDR3 loop spans 15 amino acids. CDR3 coding DNA: TGCAGTGCTAGAGATACTGGATCGGGCACCGGGGAGCTGTTTTTT. Residues: CSARDTGSGTGELFF.

This clonotype was picked up many times. CDR3 DNA sequence: TGTGCCAGCAGTCAGCAGGGCTACACCATATATTTT. Its translation: CASSQQGYTIYF. The chain joins TRBV12-3 or TRBV12-4 to TRBJ1-3, with a weak D call TRBD1 (5 bases). This CDR3 contains 12 residues. The germline V and J ends were trimmed by 5 bases and 8 bases, with 10 bases remaining between them.

This clonotype was seen ten or more times. The chain couples TRBV10-3 to TRBJ1-4, with D possibly TRBD1 on 6 matching bases. Deletions cut 10 bases from V and 5 bases from J, with 11 bases between. Germline CDR1 and CDR2: ENHRY and SYGVKD. This CDR3 has 12 amino acids. For the CDR3, the DNA is TGTGCCACCTCTCAGGGGAATGAAAAACTGTTTTTT. This sequence encodes CATSQGNEKLFF.

There are many counts of this clonotype. This chain links TRBV10-3 with TRBJ1-3, with 7 bases matching TRBD1. CDR3 length equals 15 residues. The germline CDR1 and CDR2 sequences are ENHRY and SYGVKD. The ends lost 11 bases at V and 4 bases at J; junction bases unmatched: 14. The CDR3 DNA sequence: TGTGCCTCAACGACCGGGACAGTGGCAGGAAACACCATATATTTT. Encoded protein: CASTTGTVAGNTIYF.